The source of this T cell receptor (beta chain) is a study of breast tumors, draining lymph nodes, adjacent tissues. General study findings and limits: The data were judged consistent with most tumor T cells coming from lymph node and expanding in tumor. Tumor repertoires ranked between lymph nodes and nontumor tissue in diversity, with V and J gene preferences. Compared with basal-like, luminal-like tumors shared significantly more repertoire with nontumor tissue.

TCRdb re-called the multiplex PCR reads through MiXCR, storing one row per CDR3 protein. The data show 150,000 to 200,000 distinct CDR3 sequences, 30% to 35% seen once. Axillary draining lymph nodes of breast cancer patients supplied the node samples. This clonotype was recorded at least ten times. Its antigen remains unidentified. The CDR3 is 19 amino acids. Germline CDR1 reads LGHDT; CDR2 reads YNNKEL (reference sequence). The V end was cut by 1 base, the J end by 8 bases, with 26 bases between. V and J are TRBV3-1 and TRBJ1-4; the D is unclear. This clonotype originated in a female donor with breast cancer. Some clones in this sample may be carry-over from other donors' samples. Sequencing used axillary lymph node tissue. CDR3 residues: CASSQGNWGSIGIGEKLFF. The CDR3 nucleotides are TGTGCCAGCAGCCAAGGCAATTGGGGATCAATTGGGATCGGGGAAAAACTGTTTTTT.